Below, 25 T cell receptor beta chains from the same sample are listed, as sequenced in a study of blood T cell repertoires in COVID-19. Profiled with immunoSEQ multiplex PCR; TCRdb holds only in-frame clones, not every one. The sample holds 390,000 or so clones, just under 90% seen once. The sequenced sample was PBMCs or T cells enriched from blood (not recorded which). The receptors shown here come from a woman in her 50s who had recovered from COVID-19.

This clone occurred once. The chain couples TRBV5-1 to TRBJ2-7; 11 nucleotides agree with TRBD1. The CDR3 sequence is 16 residues long. V shed 3 bases, J shed 2 bases, and the junction held 7 bases outside the gene matches. Per germline, CDR1 SGHRS and CDR2 YFSETQ. This CDR3 reads CASSSPPGQGAYEQYF. CDR3 in DNA: TGCGCCAGCAGCTCGCCCCCGGGACAGGGGGCCTACGAGCAGTACTTC.

This clone was seen a few times. V gene TRBV5-1 combines with J gene TRBJ1-5, with TRBD1 matching 7 bases. The junction had 2 bases not matched to a gene; V was cut back by 0 bases and J by 2 bases. The CDR3 is made up of 15 amino acids. The germline V gene encodes CDR1 SGHRS and CDR2 YFSETQ. CDR3 amino acids: CASSLAGTGNQPQHF. The DNA of the CDR3 is TGCGCCAGCAGCTTGGCTGGGACAGGCAATCAGCCCCAGCATTTT.

The DNA for the CDR3 is TGCGCCAGCAGCCAAGAAGGGGACTTCTACAATGAGCAGTTCTTC. It translates to CASSQEGDFYNEQFF. The rearrangement uses TRBV4-3 and TRBJ2-1; maybe TRBD2 (6 bases). CDR3 size: 15 residues. In germline, CDR1 is LGHNA, CDR2 YSLEER. Between the trimmed V and J ends, which lost 0 bases and 3 bases, there was a span of 9 bases.

The chain is built from TRBV18 and TRBJ2-7; TRBD2 might be the D (6 bases). There are 17 residues in the CDR3. CDR1 is KGHSH, CDR2 LQKENI, per germline. V was clipped by 3 bases and J by 2 bases, with 20 bases between them. The CDR3 DNA reads TGTGCCAGCTCACCGGCCAGGGAGCGACTAGGGCCCTACGAGCAGTACTTC. Translated, it gives CASSPARERLGPYEQYF.

The V call is TRBV10-3, the J call TRBJ2-3; 10 bases align to TRBD2. Trimming removed 2 bases from V and 2 bases from J; junction bases left unmatched: 7. From germline, CDR1 is ENHRY and CDR2 SYGVKD. CDR3 length: 17 residues. CDR3 region: CAISEPSGLADTDTQYF. CDR3 nucleotides: TGTGCCATCAGTGAGCCCAGCGGACTAGCGGACACAGATACGCAGTATTTT.

The count of this clone is one. The rearrangement uses TRBV7-6 and TRBJ2-7; 12 bases fit TRBD2. V shed 4 bases, J shed 2 bases, and the junction held 3 bases outside the gene matches. The CDR3 covers 15 residues. CDR1 and CDR2 (germline): SGHVS, FNYEAQ. CDR3 amino acids: CASSYRLAGAYEQYF. Written as DNA, the CDR3 is TGTGCCAGCAGCTACCGACTAGCGGGGGCCTACGAGCAGTACTTC.

This clone occurred once. This chain connects TRBV28 to TRBJ1-4; the match to TRBD1 covers 8 bases. The germline CDR1 and CDR2 sequences are MDHEN and SYDVKM. This CDR3 comprises 15 residues. With V trimmed by 4 bases and J by 5 bases, 6 bases remained unmatched. The CDR3, as DNA: TGTGCCAGCAGTTCCGCAGGGGGCCTGAATGAAAAACTGTTTTTT. Its protein is CASSSAGGLNEKLFF.

This clone showed up just once. V usage is TRBV7-9 and J usage is TRBJ2-2; D is uncertain. This CDR3 region has 14 residues. The V end was cut by 2 bases, the J end by 4 bases, with 8 bases between. Germline V CDR1 and CDR2: SEHNR, FQNEAQ (reference sequence). DNA for the CDR3: TGTGCCAGCAGCTTACAAAGGAGCACCGGGGAGCTGTTTTTT. Translation: CASSLQRSTGELFF.

The chain carries TRBV7-2 and TRBJ1-4; TRBD1 agrees at 7 bases. The CDR3 consists of 14 residues. From germline, CDR1 is SGHTA and CDR2 FQGNSA. V shed 5 bases and J 8 bases; nucleotides not matched to a gene: 8. The CDR3 DNA is TGTGCCAGCAGCACTGGCGCAGGGGGAGAAAAACTGTTTTTT. It translates to CASSTGAGGEKLFF.

The chain employs TRBV7-6 and TRBJ1-4; 7 bases align to TRBD1. Germline CDR1 SGHVS, CDR2 FNYEAQ. This CDR3 contains 16 residues. Trimming at V came to 0 bases and at J to 5 bases, leaving 6 bases not matched to a gene. Written as DNA, the CDR3 is TGTGCCAGCAGCTTAGCCTTAGGGGGCGTAAATGAAAAACTGTTTTTT. It translates to CASSLALGGVNEKLFF.

This rearrangement joins TRBV10-3 to TRBJ2-5, with 7 bases that match TRBD2. The CDR3 is 12 amino acids. The V gene's germline CDR1 is ENHRY and CDR2 SYGVKD. V dropped 4 bases and J dropped 4; count of bases not matched to a gene: 0. CDR3 in DNA: TGTGCCATCAGTGCGGGGGGAGAGACCCAGTACTTC. Translation gives CAISAGGETQYF.

This chain connects TRBV11-2 to TRBJ1-1, with 9 bases that match TRBD1. V was pared by 8 bases and J by 7 bases, with 11 bases of the junction left unmatched. This CDR3 contains 14 residues. Germline assignment: CDR1 SGHAT and CDR2 FQNNGV. CDR3 coding DNA: TGTGCCAGCCACCCGGGACAGGGAATCGTTGAAGCTTTCTTT. Its protein is CASHPGQGIVEAFF.

The chain is built from TRBV12-3 or TRBV12-4 and TRBJ2-3, with a weak D call TRBD2 (6 bases). V was pared by 8 bases and J by 2 bases, with 11 bases between. There are 13 residues in the CDR3. This CDR3 is CASAGIYTDTQYF. For the CDR3, the DNA is TGTGCCAGCGCGGGGATATACACAGATACGCAGTATTTT.

The chain employs TRBV7-9 and TRBJ2-7, with D uncertain. CDR1 and CDR2 (germline): SEHNR, FQNEAQ (reference sequence). Trimming took off 3 bases at V and 0 bases at J, with 12 bases between the two ends. CDR3 length: 15 amino acids. For the CDR3, the DNA is TGTGCCAGCAGCTTGGTTACAGATAGCTCCTACGAGCAGTACTTC. As protein: CASSLVTDSSYEQYF.

CDR3 sequence reads: CASSLTGNYEQYF. The CDR3 coding sequence is TGTGCCAGCAGCTTAACAGGGAACTACGAGCAGTACTTC. This sequence joins TRBV7-9 and TRBJ2-7; maybe TRBD1 (6 bases). V lost 2 bases and J 3 bases, leaving 8 bases between the germline ends. This CDR3 is 13 amino acids long. Germline V CDR1 and CDR2: SEHNR, FQNEAQ (reference sequence). The whole variable domain, filled in from reference TRBV7-9 and TRBJ2-7, reads DTGVSQNPRHKITKRGQNVTFRCDPISEHNRLYWYRQTLGQGPEFLTYFQNEAQLEKSRLLSDRFSAERPKGSFSTLEIQRTEQGDSAMYLCASSLTGNYEQYFGPGTRLTVT.

The chain joins TRBV7-2 to TRBJ1-2; D remains unclear. The CDR3 runs 16 residues. Trimming stripped 1 base from V and 0 bases from J, with 12 bases between. CDR1 and CDR2 from the germline V gene are SGHTA and FQGNSA. CDR3 loop: CASSLEVRRSNYGYTF. As DNA, the CDR3 is TGTGCCAGCAGCTTAGAGGTGAGGCGGTCTAACTATGGCTACACCTTC.

This sequence joins TRBV4-3 and TRBJ1-1; no clear D. V lost 8 bases, J lost 1 base, and 11 bases lay in between. The CDR3 is 13 residues long. Germline CDR1 is LGHNA and CDR2 is YSLEER. CDR3 residues: CASGYHRNTEAFF. CDR3 in DNA: TGCGCCAGCGGCTATCACAGGAACACTGAAGCTTTCTTT.

This chain joins TRBV7-9 and TRBJ2-3; 8 bases line up with TRBD2. This CDR3 comprises 16 residues. The V gene's germline CDR1 is SEHNR and CDR2 FQNEAQ (reference sequence). Germline trimming cut 5 bases from V and 0 bases from J; bases unmatched to any gene: 7. The CDR3 DNA reads as TGTGCCAGCAGCCCACCCCAGCGGGGGAGCACAGATACGCAGTATTTT. Its translation is CASSPPQRGSTDTQYF.

This clone came up a few times. In DNA, the CDR3 is TGTGCCAGCAGCCAAGGCCAGGGGAACACTGAAGCTTTCTTT. Protein product: CASSQGQGNTEAFF. V and J are TRBV3-1 (or the pseudogene TRBV3-2) and TRBJ1-1, with a tentative D call TRBD1 (5 bases). The CDR3 spans 14 residues. Germline V gene lookup returns CDR1 LGHDT and CDR2 YNNKEL (reference sequence). V lost 1 base and J 1 base, leaving 7 bases between the germline ends.

The chain's CDR3 is CASWGPGEKLFF. In nucleotides, the CDR3 is TGTGCCAGCTGGGGGCCGGGTGAAAAACTGTTTTTT. The chain combines TRBV3-1 (or the pseudogene TRBV3-2) with TRBJ1-4; weak D call: TRBD1 (6 bases). Deletions cut 8 bases from V and 7 bases from J, with 11 bases between. CDR3 length: 12 residues. Germline V gives CDR1 LGHDT, CDR2 YNNKEL (reference sequence).

This chain connects TRBV27 to TRBJ1-2; D unresolved. CDR1 and CDR2 from the germline V gene are MNHEY and SMNVEV (reference sequence). V was trimmed by 3 bases and J by 1 base, leaving 15 bases between them. The CDR3 sequence is 16 residues long. CDR3 bases: TGTGCCAGCAGTTTTCTGGGAGAGGTGTTTAACTATGGCTACACCTTC. It translates to CASSFLGEVFNYGYTF.

The chain has TRBV5-6 and TRBJ1-4; D might be TRBD1 (5 bases). Trimming stripped 4 bases from V and 6 bases from J, with 16 bases between. The germline V gene has CDR1 SGHDT and CDR2 YYEEEE. This CDR3 has 15 residues. Here the CDR3 DNA reads TGTGCCAGCAGCCCCGCCCAGGGATGGGATGAAAAACTGTTTTTT. Protein: CASSPAQGWDEKLFF.

The rearrangement joins TRBV6-5 to TRBJ1-5; D gene ambiguous. The CDR3 spans 13 residues. CDR1 MNHEY and CDR2 SVGAGI come from the germline V gene. The V end was cut by 2 bases, the J end by 6 bases, with 8 bases between. DNA for the CDR3: TGTGCCAGCAGTTACACTCGGGGTCAGCCCCAGCATTTT. Protein product: CASSYTRGQPQHF.

V and J are TRBV27 and TRBJ1-6; D perhaps matches TRBD1 (5 bases). This CDR3 contains 13 residues. CDR1 is MNHEY, CDR2 SMNVEV, per germline (reference sequence). Trimming stripped 4 bases from V and 7 bases from J, with 8 bases between. This CDR3 is CASSYGGNSPLHF. For the CDR3, the DNA is TGTGCCAGCAGTTACGGGGGGAATTCACCCCTCCACTTT.

J is TRBJ2-1 and V is TRBV19, with TRBD1 matching 10 bases. The junction had 5 bases not matched to a gene; V was cut back by 8 bases and J by 4 bases. CDR1 and CDR2 (germline): LNHDA, SQIVND (reference sequence). This CDR3 has 14 amino acids. CDR3 in DNA: TGTGCCAGTCGACAGGGGGCCGGGTACAATGAGCAGTTCTTC. Translating gives CASRQGAGYNEQFF.